These 14 T cell receptor beta chains came from one sample sequenced in a study of cytomegalovirus exposure and HLA in healthy donors. The PCR had 60 Vbeta and 13 Jbeta primers. Assay: immunoSEQ multiplex PCR; the TCRdb copy retains only in-frame clones and omits some. The sample has roughly 290,000 clones; roughly 90% are singletons. The sequencing input was PBMCs. These receptors originate from a woman under 30 in good health and CMV-seronegative.

The chain recombines TRBV2 with TRBJ2-7; tentative D call: TRBD1 (5 bases). Germline-derived CDR1 and CDR2 are SNHLY and FYNNEI. V lost 3 bases and J 2 bases, leaving 14 bases between the germline ends. This CDR3 has 15 residues. Here the CDR3 DNA reads TGTGCCAGCAGTGAGGCAGGGCTTTCCCCCTACGAGCAGTACTTC. This gives the protein CASSEAGLSPYEQYF.

The rearrangement joins TRBV19 to TRBJ1-5, with 7 positions matching TRBD1. The V and J ends lost 6 bases and 1 base, in that order; junction bases with no gene match: 6. The CDR3 has 15 residues. Germline assignment: CDR1 LNHDA and CDR2 SQIVND (reference sequence). The CDR3, as DNA: TGTGCCAGTAGCAAGACAGGGTGGAGCAATCAGCCCCAGCATTTT. This encodes CASSKTGWSNQPQHF. The whole variable domain, filled in from reference TRBV19 and TRBJ1-5, reads DGGITQSPKYLFRKEGQNVTLSCEQNLNHDAMYWYRQDPGQGLRLIYYSQIVNDFQKGDIAEGYSVSREKKESFPLTVTSAQKNPTAFYLCASSKTGWSNQPQHFGDGTRLSIL.

The rearrangement joins TRBV6-1 to TRBJ2-2; D is possibly TRBD2 (6 bases). The CDR3 covers 12 residues. Per germline, CDR1 MNHNS and CDR2 SASEGT. The V and J ends lost 8 bases and 5 bases respectively, with 9 bases between them. The CDR3 loop is CASGGTTGELFF. In DNA, the CDR3 is TGTGCCAGCGGGGGGACGACCGGGGAGCTGTTTTTT.

The V call is TRBV5-4, the J call TRBJ2-7, with 8 bases lining up with TRBD2. Losses at the gene ends were 2 bases for V and 5 bases for J; bases not matched to a gene: 6. This CDR3 spans 14 amino acids. The germline CDR1 and CDR2 sequences are SGHNT and YYREEE (reference sequence). CDR3: CASSFKRGTHEQYF. CDR3 DNA sequence: TGTGCCAGCAGCTTTAAGCGGGGGACCCACGAGCAGTACTTC.

V is TRBV19 and J is TRBJ2-5; 11 positions match TRBD2. The CDR3 extends over 18 amino acids. In germline, CDR1 is LNHDA, CDR2 SQIVND (reference sequence). The trim removed 5 bases at V and 2 bases at J, leaving 13 bases unmatched. CDR3 residues: CASSRSRLAGPLQETQYF. The CDR3, as DNA: TGTGCCAGTAGTCGGTCAAGACTAGCGGGGCCCCTTCAAGAGACCCAGTACTTC.

This clone was seen only once. The J gene is TRBJ2-5, the V gene TRBV7-6, with D maybe TRBD2 (6 bases). The V end was cut by 7 bases, the J end by 4 bases, with 16 bases between. Per the germline V gene, CDR1 is SGHVS and CDR2 is FNYEAQ. The CDR3 has 14 amino acids. The CDR3: CASTRLRGGETQYF. The CDR3 DNA follows: TGTGCCAGCACAAGACTAAGGGGAGGAGAGACCCAGTACTTC. Filled out from reference TRBV7-6 and TRBJ2-5, the complete variable domain reads GAGVSQSPRYKVTKRGQDVALRCDPISGHVSLYWYRQALGQGPEFLTYFNYEAQQDKSGLPNDRFSAERPEGSISTLTIQRTEQRDSAMYRCASTRLRGGETQYFGPGTRLLVL.

The count of this clone is one. CDR3 residues: CASSVGGSYNSPLHF. CDR3 sequence (DNA): TGTGCCAGCAGCGTAGGAGGCTCCTATAATTCACCCCTCCACTTT. The chain links TRBV9 to TRBJ1-6; unclear D gene. This CDR3 comprises 15 residues. Germline CDR1 SGDLS, CDR2 YYNGEE. V was shortened by 0 bases and J by 0 bases, with 4 bases between the two germline ends.

The rearrangement joins TRBV18 to TRBJ1-1; possible D gene TRBD1, 6 bases. CDR1 is KGHSH, CDR2 LQKENI, per germline. The CDR3 length is 14 residues. Trimming pared 6 bases from V and 7 bases from J, leaving 18 bases between. CDR3 nucleotides: TGTGCCAGCTCTCACGGGCGACAGGAGAATGAAGCTTTCTTT. Amino acids: CASSHGRQENEAFF.

The rearrangement uses TRBV19 and TRBJ2-5; D may be TRBD2 (6 bases). Deletions cut 5 bases from V and 4 bases from J, with 17 bases between. The CDR3 totals 15 residues. Germline assignment: CDR1 LNHDA and CDR2 SQIVND (reference sequence). DNA for the CDR3: TGTGCCAGTAGTCCTCGAGCGGTCGGGGGAGAGACCCAGTACTTC. Protein sequence: CASSPRAVGGETQYF.

This chain uses TRBV9 with TRBJ2-1; 8 bases match TRBD2. Germline CDR1 SGDLS, CDR2 YYNGEE. The CDR3 loop spans 17 amino acids. The V segment lost 4 bases and the J segment 2 bases; nucleotides outside the gene matches: 11. The chain's CDR3 is CASSPPTSGGTYNEQFF. CDR3 bases: TGTGCCAGCAGCCCTCCCACGTCGGGGGGGACCTACAATGAGCAGTTCTTC.

CDR3 DNA: TGTGCCAGCAGAACAGGGGGCGTTCTCCGTGGCTACACCTTC. Protein product: CASRTGGVLRGYTF. The gene calls are TRBV27 and TRBJ1-2; 9 bases are shared with TRBD1. V lost 6 bases and J lost 7; bases outside the gene matches: 9. Germline-derived CDR1 and CDR2 are MNHEY and SMNVEV (reference sequence). CDR3 length equals 14 residues.

J is TRBJ2-5 and V is TRBV7-6; weak D call: TRBD1 (6 bases). The J call may be in error: the DNA end matches TRBJ2-7 better. This CDR3 region has 13 residues. Looked up from germline, CDR1 is SGHVS and CDR2 is FNYEAQ. Here the CDR3 reads CASSAEDSYEQYF. CDR3 sequence (DNA): TGTGCCAGCAGCGCGGAGGACAGCTACGAGCAGTACTTC.

This chain uses TRBV10-3 with TRBJ2-5; TRBD2 agrees at 14 bases. This CDR3 has 15 amino acids. Losses at the gene ends were 6 bases for V and 6 bases for J; bases not matched to a gene: 6. CDR1 and CDR2 (germline): ENHRY, SYGVKD. CDR3: CAIRSGTSGGKTQYF. CDR3 nucleotide sequence: TGTGCCATCAGGTCCGGGACTAGCGGGGGTAAGACCCAGTACTTC.

The chain combines TRBV25-1 with TRBJ1-3; 7 bases are shared with TRBD1. The length of the CDR3 is 13 residues. V dropped 6 bases and J dropped 2; count of bases not matched to a gene: 1. In germline, CDR1 is MGHDK, CDR2 SYGVNS. In DNA, the CDR3 is TGTGCCAGCAGGCAGGGGGCTGGAAACACCATATATTTT. Amino acid sequence: CASRQGAGNTIYF.